This T cell receptor (beta chain) appears in the sequencing data of a study of molecular identifiers for immune sequencing clone quantification. Study-level results: Effector cells had over 98% of their molecules in clones above 20 RNA copies, while naive cells had under 1%.

Previously described methods and listed TCR primers were used for bulk TCR libraries. Via MiXCR, TCRdb re-called the PCR reads, giving one row per CDR3 protein. This sample carries 490,000 or so distinct CDR3 sequences, roughly 26% of them seen once, and the ten largest clones take around 0.79%. Source material for naive CD8 libraries was 20,000 to 1,000,000 sorted cells, with 10%, 30% or 50% RNA. This clonotype has only a few counts. The antigen is not known. The CDR3 covers 15 residues. Germline V gene data show CDR1 as GTSNPN and CDR2 as SVGIG (reference sequence). The J segment lost 6 bases and the V segment lost 0 bases, leaving 3 bases of the junction unmatched.

This clonotype was obtained from a human donor in good health. Some libraries in this study had Jurkat cell RNA spiked in. This rearrangement joins TRBV30 to TRBJ2-1, with 12 bases lining up with TRBD1. The sample comprised naive CD8+ T cells from blood, with Jurkat cell RNA spiked in. Subset denoted: FACS-sorted CD8+CD4-CCR7+CD45RA+ naive T cells. CDR3 protein: CAWSVGTGGLNEQFF. In DNA, the CDR3 is TGTGCCTGGAGTGTAGGGACAGGGGGCCTCAATGAGCAGTTCTTC.